The T cell receptor beta chain under discussion was sequenced for a study of cytomegalovirus exposure and HLA in healthy donors (dated by TCRdb to 2016 to 2017). Context from the whole study: An earlier analysis of approximately 640 of the donors reported 250 to 300 Gb of sequence data and around 120 million unique TCR beta sequences from 190 million or so T cells. An early release covering roughly 600 HLA-typed donors comprised 250 to 350 gigabases of sequencing data and tens of millions of unique TCR sequences. Among the approximately 400 genotyped donors, 81% belonged to the genetic ancestry cluster associated with self-reported Caucasian donors. The aim of the study was to test whether cataloging public T cell receptors could identify signatures of past pathogen exposure. The study profiled the T cell repertoires of hundreds of subjects by immunosequencing and related them to cytomegalovirus serostatus. In addition to the first cohort of roughly 700 subjects, a separate validation cohort of about 120 different subjects was used. High-throughput TCR immunosequencing, statistical association of individual TCRs with disease status, and machine learning were combined to predict cytomegalovirus infection status. A later analysis re-analyzed previously published TCR beta repertoires from about 730 donors and added high-resolution HLA genotyping to study TCR occurrence patterns. Rather than drawing on any new phenotypic data, the later analysis identified candidate immune exposures from TCR beta sequences and the way those sequences occurred across donors. In an earlier analysis of several hundred of the donors, high-throughput TCR beta sequencing was used to judge whether each TCR beta V gene segment behaved as functional or pseudogenic. Donor age, sex, ethnicity and CMV serostatus were collected together with the repertoire data. In a later genetic analysis, genome-wide SNP genotypes for 398 of the 666 donors were used, and that subset was treated as a discovery cohort. Every repertoire in the discovery cohort had been generated on one and the same sequencing platform. Class I and class II HLA loci were covered by the typing at four-digit resolution. The number of donors typed differed by locus, with about 629-630 for A, B, C, DRB1 and DQB1, around 520 for DQA1, 606 for DPA1, and 472 for DPB1. Four to six DR-DQ haplotypes were handled as single units for association and clustering, since linkage in the cohort was strong. On average, 235,054 unique TCR beta nucleotide sequences were sequenced per donor among 398 genotyped donors of the cohort, with 15% to 20% of those sequences being non-productive.

CDR1 is given as MDHEN and CDR2 as SYDVKM, both from the germline V gene. The cysteine opens and the phenylalanine closes a CDR3 of 15 amino acids. The retained sequence is limited to the CDR3, 45 bases, with the frame set at the first base. At the junction V is shortened by 6 bases and J by 5 bases, with 17 bases in between. To note about this clone: The antigen this receptor binds is unknown. No base quality information exists; no much larger clone differs at one position.

Paper-wide results and their limitations: In an earlier analysis of around 600 of the donors, most TCR beta V segments were observed in productive rearrangements about 90% or about 30% of the time, broadly matching IMGT annotations. When HLA alleles, especially DR and DQ, strongly co-occurred, TCR associations were difficult to assign to individual alleles. The study gave a list of 150 to 200 TCR beta chains associated with cytomegalovirus. According to a later analysis, parvovirus B19, influenza, CMV and Epstein-Barr virus appeared linked to several top co-occurrence clusters. A further reported finding was that TCR beta sequences accurately predicted the HLA-A and HLA-B alleles for most subjects in the first cohort. Specific HLA alleles were associated with about 17,000 TCR beta sequences at a false discovery rate of 0.05 in a later analysis. Compared with the roughly 710-donor mean, donors in an Asian-associated ancestry cluster had fewer N-insertions in productive TCRs, according to a later genetic analysis. Because HLA typing was unavailable for some donors at each locus, only the typed subset was used in association tests. An association between a missense DCLRE1C variant and V-gene and J-gene trimming of TCR beta chains was found in a later genetic analysis and replicated in an independent cohort. The authors suggested that the approach could potentially be generalized to other disease states and immunological phenotypes. In a later analysis, the rate of TCR association differed among HLA loci, with DRB1 alleles having the most associated TCRs and HLA-C alleles having the fewest. Because the 87-base-pair reads could not distinguish some IMGT-functional V segments, including TRBV6-2 and TRBV6-3, those segments were excluded. The cohort was sequenced for TCR beta chains only, and without alpha or paired-chain data the features that could be detected were limited. In a later analysis, HLA-associated TCR beta chains showed more clonal expansion and lower generation probabilities than non-associated chains that were equally common. Cytomegalovirus status was reported to be diagnosed by the classifier with high specificity and sensitivity in both the original and validation cohorts. Linkage disequilibrium might explain the correlated functional status among segregating V segments, but an unknown experimental factor could not be excluded. A few of the identified cytomegalovirus-associated TCR beta chains were confirmed in vitro to be specific for cytomegalovirus antigens. The sequencing pipeline was judged likely to have produced a cluster of highly shared sequence variants as a technical artifact. Sequencing depth was assumed to be roughly uniform across donors in the presence/absence analyses, though that assumption may not hold. Most CMV-associated TCR beta chains appeared to be HLA-restricted in a later analysis, and the HLA associations seemed to be driven largely by CMV exposure. The earlier analysis of fewer than 750 of the donors excluded around 17 rarely observed V segments, including chromosome 9 orphons, because counts were too low. Across donors, most TCR sequences were observed very rarely, whereas some public TCRs were present in many individuals. For the cohort, immune exposure information was limited to CMV serostatus.

The method behind the library was the immunoSEQ multiplex PCR assay. For the multiplex PCR, a mixture combining 60 forward primers for TCR Vbeta segments and 13 reverse primers for TCR Jbeta segments was used. A multiplex PCR assay on genomic DNA amplified the CDR3 region of rearranged TCR beta genes. On the Illumina HiSeq System, the amplified TCR beta libraries were sequenced as 87-base-pair reads. Per the source publication's procedure: A later analysis counted 75 million to 100 million unique TCR beta chains across the 670 or so repertoires, and 9 million to 14 million of these chains were shared by at least two donors. A nearest-neighbor algorithm error-corrected the raw reads and collapsed the reads into unique sequences, merging closely related sequences to remove PCR and sequencing errors. To assign V, D and J gene segments, CDR3 sequences were aligned to IMGT reference sequences. Each retained sequence needed at least a six-nucleotide match to both a V gene segment and a J gene segment. Rearrangements were called productive when the CDR3 lacked stop codons and stayed in frame with V and J; all others were non-productive. Following IMGT convention, CDR3 was defined as the stretch from the second conserved V-encoded cysteine up to the conserved J-encoded phenylalanine. The earlier analysis of 587 of the donors excluded any sequence lacking an unambiguous match to a single V gene segment. An earlier analysis of fewer than 750 of the donors called V segments functional above 56.7% productive rearrangements and segregating when the between-donor standard deviation exceeded 5%. A statistical classification framework was built to diagnose cytomegalovirus status from the catalog of TCR beta chain sequences. In a later analysis, TCR nucleotide sequences were compared against IMGT/GENE-DB human TR gene sequences so that V and J genes could be assigned. Using the TCRdist pipeline, a later analysis assigned CDR3 sequences along with most-parsimonious VDJ recombination scenarios. In a later analysis, every TCR beta chain was defined by the combination of its CDR3 amino acid sequence and its V-gene family, and reads without a unique V-gene family were dropped. As a way to deal with suspected cross-contamination and a sequencing artifact, a later analysis dropped hundreds of nucleotide sequences that were highly shared and had low generation probability. A later analysis calculated a clonal expansion index for each public chain from normalized within-repertoire ranks of inferred template counts. Generation probabilities in a later analysis came from a VDJ recombination model fitted to out-of-frame rearrangements, and those results were checked against IGoR. In a later analysis, TCR-TCR, TCR-HLA and TCR-CMV co-occurrence was scored with hypergeometric tests, and a repertoire-size bias correction was applied to TCR pairs. In a later analysis, false discovery rates were estimated by permuting HLA or CMV assignments 20 times. In a later analysis, co-occurring TCRs were grouped using DBSCAN, with TCRdist sequence similarity added in when clustering inside HLA-allele-positive subsets. Co-occurrence clustering excluded repertoires with fewer than 30,000 or more than 120,000 public chains, plus five with anomalous nucleotide sharing. TCRdb limited this immuneACCESS table to in-frame rearrangements with V and J called. A share of clones is missing; checked studies link under half to unresolved V genes, and the rest is unexplained. V, J and clone size derive from that table, while D and trimming were established from the DNA sequence. In this sample the table shows approximately 150,000 clones, around 65% of which occur a single time. The ten biggest clones cover approximately 2.8% of the sample.

The cohort consisted of fewer than 700 healthy bone marrow donors. Cohort members were all nominally healthy when sampled, although unrecorded immune exposures were likely present. The donor was CMV seropositive and belonged to the group of about 290 seropositive cohort members. Each donor provided a peripheral blood sample, and peripheral blood mononuclear cells were used for TCR beta sequencing. The Qiagen DNeasy Blood Extraction Kit was used to extract genomic DNA from the blood cell samples. The chain is encoded by TRBV28 joined to TRBJ1-5; a weak D assignment points to TRBD1 (5 bases agree). This receptor was identified in a woman aged 40 to 49 in good health and CMV-seropositive. The sequenced sample consisted of PBMCs. The DNA is TGTGCCAGCAGCTCCGACAGTATAATGGATCAGCCCCAGCATTTT. This gives the protein CASSSDSIMDQPQHF. The reference TRBV28 and TRBJ1-5 proteins fill in what lies around the CDR3, so the full variable domain reads DVKVTQSSRYLVKRTGEKVFLECVQDMDHENMFWYRQDPGLGLRLIYFSYDVKMKEKGDIPEGYSVSREKKERFSLILESASTNQTSMYLCASSSDSIMDQPQHFGDGTRLSIL.